This T cell receptor (beta chain) was observed in a study of identical twins. Findings and caveats of the study: Out-of-frame alpha sequences shared between twins exhibited an excess of low generation probability.

This clonotype has only a few counts. The antigen remains unidentified. One entry per CDR3 protein, called by TCRdb with MiXCR from the 5' RACE reads. Of 450,000 or so distinct CDR3 sequences listed, about 13% were seen once; the top ten hold 0.95% to 1%. This CDR3 is built from 15 residues. Germline CDR1 is LNHDA and CDR2 is SQIVND (reference sequence). V lost 4 bases and J 0 bases, leaving 12 bases between the germline ends. The sample also formed part of further work on yellow fever vaccine responses in identical twins.

Sequenced material: CD4+ T cells sorted from blood. The chain uses TRBV19 and TRBJ1-1, with a possible D match to TRBD1 (6 bases). The clonotype comes from a woman between 18 and 29 years old in good health. The CDR3 loop is CASSKQGPMNTEAFF. The DNA for the CDR3 is TGTGCCAGTAGTAAACAGGGACCGATGAACACTGAAGCTTTCTTT. Complete variable domain (other parts from reference TRBV19 and TRBJ1-1): DGGITQSPKYLFRKEGQNVTLSCEQNLNHDAMYWYRQDPGQGLRLIYYSQIVNDFQKGDIAEGYSVSREKKESFPLTVTSAQKNPTAFYLCASSKQGPMNTEAFFGQGTRLTVV.